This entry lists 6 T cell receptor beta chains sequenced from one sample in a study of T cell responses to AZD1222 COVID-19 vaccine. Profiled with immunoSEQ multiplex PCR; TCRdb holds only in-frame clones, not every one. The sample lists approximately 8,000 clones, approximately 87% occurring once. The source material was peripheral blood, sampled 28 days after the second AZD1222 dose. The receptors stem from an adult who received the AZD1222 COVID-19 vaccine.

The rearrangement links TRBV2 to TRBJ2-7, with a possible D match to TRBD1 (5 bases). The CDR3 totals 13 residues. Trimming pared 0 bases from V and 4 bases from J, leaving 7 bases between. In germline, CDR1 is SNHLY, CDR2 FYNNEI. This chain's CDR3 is CASSEARQYEQYF. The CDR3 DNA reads TGTGCCAGCAGTGAAGCGAGACAGTACGAGCAGTACTTC. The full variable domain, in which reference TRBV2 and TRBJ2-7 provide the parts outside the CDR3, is EPEVTQTPSHQVTQMGQEVILRCVPISNHLYFYWYRQILGQKVEFLVSFYNNEISEKSEIFDDQFSVERPDGSNFTLKIRSTKLEDSAMYFCASSEARQYEQYFGPGTRLTVT.

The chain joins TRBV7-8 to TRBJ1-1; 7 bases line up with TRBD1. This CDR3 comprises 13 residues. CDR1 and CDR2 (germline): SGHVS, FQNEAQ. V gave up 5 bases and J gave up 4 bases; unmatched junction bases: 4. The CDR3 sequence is CASSHDRVTEAFF. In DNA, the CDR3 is TGTGCCAGCAGCCACGACAGGGTCACTGAAGCTTTCTTT.

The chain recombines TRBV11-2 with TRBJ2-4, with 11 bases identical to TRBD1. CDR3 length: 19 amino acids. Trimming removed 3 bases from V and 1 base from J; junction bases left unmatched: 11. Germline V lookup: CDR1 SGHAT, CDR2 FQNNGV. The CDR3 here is CASSFPSVGQGAAKNIQYF. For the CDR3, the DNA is TGTGCCAGCAGCTTCCCTAGCGTCGGACAGGGGGCTGCCAAAAACATTCAGTACTTC.

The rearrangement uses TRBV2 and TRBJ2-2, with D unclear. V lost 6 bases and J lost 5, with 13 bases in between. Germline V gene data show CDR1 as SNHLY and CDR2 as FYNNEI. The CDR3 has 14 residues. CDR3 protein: CASRGMMGTGELFF. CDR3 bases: TGTGCCAGCAGGGGCATGATGGGGACCGGGGAGCTGTTTTTT.

Here the CDR3 reads CASSPGLADPSSYNEQFF. The CDR3 bases are TGCGCCAGCAGCCCCGGCCTAGCGGACCCGTCATCCTACAATGAGCAGTTCTTC. V usage is TRBV4-1 and J usage is TRBJ2-1, with 7 bases that match TRBD2. CDR1 is MGHRA and CDR2 is YSYEKL in the germline V gene. The V gene end was trimmed by 4 bases and the J gene end by 1 base; junction bases not matched to a gene: 13. The CDR3 extends over 18 amino acids.

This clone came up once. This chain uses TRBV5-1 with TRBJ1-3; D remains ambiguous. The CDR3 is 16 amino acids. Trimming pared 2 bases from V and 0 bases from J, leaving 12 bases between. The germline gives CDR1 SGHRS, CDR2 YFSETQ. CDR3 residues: CASSLGPASSGNTIYF. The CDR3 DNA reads TGCGCCAGCAGCTTAGGTCCCGCTTCCTCTGGAAACACCATATATTTT.